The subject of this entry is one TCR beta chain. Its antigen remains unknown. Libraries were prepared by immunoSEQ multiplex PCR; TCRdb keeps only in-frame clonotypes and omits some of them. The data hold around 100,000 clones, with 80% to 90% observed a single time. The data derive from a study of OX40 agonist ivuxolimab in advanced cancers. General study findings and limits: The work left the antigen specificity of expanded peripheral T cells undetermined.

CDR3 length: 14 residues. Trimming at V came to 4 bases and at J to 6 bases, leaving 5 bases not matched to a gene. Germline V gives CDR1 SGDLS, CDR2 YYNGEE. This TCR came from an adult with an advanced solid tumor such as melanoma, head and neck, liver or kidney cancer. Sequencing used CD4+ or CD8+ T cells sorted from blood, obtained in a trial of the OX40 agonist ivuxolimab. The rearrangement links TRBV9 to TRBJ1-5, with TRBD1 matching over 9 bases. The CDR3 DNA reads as TGTGCCAGCAGCCTGGGACAGGGCACTCAGCCCCAGCATTTT. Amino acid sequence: CASSLGQGTQPQHF.